This record covers a single T cell receptor (beta chain). Antigen specificity is unknown. V lost 3 bases and J lost 4; bases outside the gene matches: 16. Per germline, CDR1 LNHDA and CDR2 SQIVND (reference sequence). CDR3 size: 19 residues. The source of the sample is a study of blood T cell dynamics during melanoma immunotherapy. Study outcomes and limitations: PBMC repertoires of eventual disease-control patients split at W3 into clonality or diversity gains.

The time point: week 3, after first cycle of checkpoint inhibitor. The table came from immunoSEQ multiplex PCR; TCRdb's copy has only in-frame clones and leaves some out. In the table there are 14,000 to 15,000 clones, around 85% of which are singletons. Sequencing used blood, obtained from a patient treated with checkpoint blockade. The chain carries TRBV19 and TRBJ1-5, with 9 bases lining up with TRBD1. This receptor was obtained from a human donor with melanoma. Here the CDR3 DNA reads TGTGCCAGTAGTATGATCGGTAACGGACAGGGGTACCGGAATCAGCCCCAGCATTTT. This encodes CASSMIGNGQGYRNQPQHF.